This TCR beta chain was identified in a study of blood T cell repertoires in COVID-19. Across the study: The study drew acute and convalescent COVID-19 samples from the United States, Italy and Spain. Nucleic acid was either cDNA or gDNA, and it came from T cells, B-cell-depleted T cells, or PBMCs.

Per the authors' pipeline: Amplification from reference gene primers served as the basis for estimated nucleated cell counts. Here immunoSEQ multiplex PCR was the method, and the copy in TCRdb shows in-frame clones only, minus some. V, J and clone size are those of that table, while D and trimming were read from the DNA. The sample includes tens of thousands of clones, around 83% of them seen just once. V was shortened by 5 bases and J by 0 bases, with 8 bases between the two germline ends. The CDR3 totals 14 residues. CDR1 SSHAT and CDR2 FNYEAQ come from the germline V gene (reference sequence). Sequenced material: peripheral blood. The V call is TRBV7-7, the J call TRBJ1-3; D is possibly TRBD1 (6 bases). The sequence was collected from a man between 65 and 79 years old with acute or convalescent COVID-19. The CDR3 region has the DNA TGTGCCAGCAGCCAGGGGATCTCTGGAAACACCATATATTTT. It is translated as CASSQGISGNTIYF.